This entry concerns a single T cell receptor (beta chain). Its antigen has not been determined. Per-base qualities were not stored, and no clone one base away is much larger. TCRdb names Illumina HiSeq 1500 as the instrument used. TCRdb passed the public sequencing reads through fastp at Q25 and MiXCR, retaining productive beta sequences. Every distinct CDR3 protein forms one entry, paired with its most common genes and DNA. This sample gives 650,000 to 900,000 distinct CDR3 sequences in total; about 27% of them show up just once. The ten biggest clones cover less than 15% of the sample. The data were taken from a study of T cell repertoires in cytomegalovirus infection (dated by TCRdb to the late 2010s). A note on the overall study: Alongside well-studied HLA-B-restricted epitopes, the peptide stimulations were aimed at recently identified HLA-C-restricted CMV epitopes, whose presentation resists viral immunomodulation. The HLA type of each donor mattered for the analysis, because public TCR beta signatures pointed to carriage of CMV infection along with the matching HLA type. The investigation overall reported the following: The ex vivo response was dominated by HLA-C-restricted CMV-specific TCR beta clonotypes, which also provided the single most frequent clonotype in two of eight donors. In both this cohort and an independent approximately 400-donor cohort, the cumulative frequency of public TCR beta family members distinguished carriers of CMV infection plus the relevant HLA type.

The intended sense of this specimen's treatment or condition label: in vitro stimulation with specific CMV peptide epitopes to enrich CMV-specific T cells. The CDR3 contains 12 residues, cysteine and phenylalanine counted. CDR3 DNA is the only sequence kept; it has 36 bases, read in frame from the first base. V is clipped by 1 base and J by 8 bases, and the sequence between their germline boundaries is 8 bases long. CDR1 and CDR2, per the germline V gene (reference sequence), are LNHNV and YYDKDF. The receptor chain draws on TRBV15 and TRBJ2-5, with TRBD2 tentatively as D gene (5 bases match). This TCR came from a human donor in good health (CMV status not recorded). Some clones in this sample may be carry-over from other donors' samples. This specimen consisted of cultured CD8+ T cells from PBMCs, obtained from culture after CMV antigen stimulation. The nucleotide sequence reads TGTGCCACCAGCAGAGTGGGAGCTACCCAGTACTTC. Translation gives CATSRVGATQYF.